Sequencing of this TCR beta chain was carried out in a study of blood T cells in healthy people across ages. CDR1 is SNHLY and CDR2 is FYNNEI in the germline V gene. The CDR3 spans 15 residues. V lost 7 bases and J 6 bases, leaving 19 bases between the germline ends. Study-wide results and limits: Among T cells, TCR beta diversity per million cells dropped roughly linearly as age rose. The authors considered diversity estimates from one million T cells to be underestimates. Possibly, changes in expanded clonotypes were confounded because donor CMV status was unknown.

A word on this clonotype: Antigen unknown.

Alongside a J-beta primer mix, a sample-barcoded 5' primer served in a second PCR lasting about 7 to 11 cycles. Each cDNA molecule was tagged by a template-switch adaptor with 12 random nucleotides. TCRdb analysed the 5' RACE reads with MiXCR anew, one entry per CDR3 protein. Of 700,000 or so distinct CDR3 sequences detected, about 43% appear once; the ten largest clones hold around 30%. This TCR was sampled from a man at least 80 years old in good health. V is TRBV2 and J is TRBJ2-1; D possibly uses TRBD1 or TRBD2 (5 bases each). The specimen was blood. This chain's CDR3 is CASKGNWERGNEQFF. The CDR3, as DNA: TGTGCCAGCAAAGGGAATTGGGAGAGGGGCAATGAGCAGTTCTTC. Filled out from reference TRBV2 and TRBJ2-1, the complete variable domain reads EPEVTQTPSHQVTQMGQEVILRCVPISNHLYFYWYRQILGQKVEFLVSFYNNEISEKSEIFDDQFSVERPDGSNFTLKIRSTKLEDSAMYFCASKGNWERGNEQFFGPGTRLTVL.